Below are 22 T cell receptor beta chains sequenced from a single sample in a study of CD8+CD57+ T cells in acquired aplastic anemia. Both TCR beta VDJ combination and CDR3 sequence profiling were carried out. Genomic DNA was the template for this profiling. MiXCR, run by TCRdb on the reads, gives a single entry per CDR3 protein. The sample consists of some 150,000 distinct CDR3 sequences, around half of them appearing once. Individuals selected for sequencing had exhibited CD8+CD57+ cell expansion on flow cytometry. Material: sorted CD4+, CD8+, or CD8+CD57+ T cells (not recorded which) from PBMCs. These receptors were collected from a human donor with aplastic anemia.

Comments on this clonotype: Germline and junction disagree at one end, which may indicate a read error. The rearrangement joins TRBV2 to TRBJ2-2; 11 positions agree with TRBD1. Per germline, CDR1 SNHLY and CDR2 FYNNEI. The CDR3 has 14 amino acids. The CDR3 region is CASSWTGGTGEPFF. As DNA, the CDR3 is TGTGCCAGCAGTTGGACAGGGGGCACCGGGGAGCCGTTCTTT.

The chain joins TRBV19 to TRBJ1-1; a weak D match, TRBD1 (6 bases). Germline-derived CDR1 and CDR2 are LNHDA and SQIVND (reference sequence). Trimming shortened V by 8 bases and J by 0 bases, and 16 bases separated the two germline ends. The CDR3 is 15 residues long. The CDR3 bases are TGTGCCAGTGCCCTCTCAACAGGGTTGAACACTGAAGCTTTCTTT. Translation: CASALSTGLNTEAFF.

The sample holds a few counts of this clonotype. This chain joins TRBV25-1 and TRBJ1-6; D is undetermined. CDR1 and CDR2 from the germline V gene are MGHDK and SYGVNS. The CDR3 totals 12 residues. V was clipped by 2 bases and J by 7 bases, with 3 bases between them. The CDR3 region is CASSEPNSPLHF. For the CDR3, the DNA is TGTGCCAGCAGTGAACCCAATTCACCCCTCCACTTT.

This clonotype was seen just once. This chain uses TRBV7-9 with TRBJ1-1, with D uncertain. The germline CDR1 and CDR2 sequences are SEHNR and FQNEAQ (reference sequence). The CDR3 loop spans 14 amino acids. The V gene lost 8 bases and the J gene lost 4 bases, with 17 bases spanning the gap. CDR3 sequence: CASSPIGTATEAFF. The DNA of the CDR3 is TGTGCCAGCTCACCCATAGGAACGGCCACTGAAGCTTTCTTT.

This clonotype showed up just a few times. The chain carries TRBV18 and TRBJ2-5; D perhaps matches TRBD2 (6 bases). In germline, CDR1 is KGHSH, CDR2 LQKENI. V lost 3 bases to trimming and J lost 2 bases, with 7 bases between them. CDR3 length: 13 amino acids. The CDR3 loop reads CASSPGTQETQYF. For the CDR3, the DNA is TGTGCCAGCTCACCGGGGACTCAAGAGACCCAGTACTTC.

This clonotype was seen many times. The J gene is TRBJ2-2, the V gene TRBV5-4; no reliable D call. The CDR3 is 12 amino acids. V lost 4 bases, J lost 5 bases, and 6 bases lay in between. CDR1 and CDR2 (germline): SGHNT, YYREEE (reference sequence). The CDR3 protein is CASSGTTGELFF. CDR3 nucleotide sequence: TGTGCCAGCAGCGGCACTACCGGGGAGCTGTTTTTT.

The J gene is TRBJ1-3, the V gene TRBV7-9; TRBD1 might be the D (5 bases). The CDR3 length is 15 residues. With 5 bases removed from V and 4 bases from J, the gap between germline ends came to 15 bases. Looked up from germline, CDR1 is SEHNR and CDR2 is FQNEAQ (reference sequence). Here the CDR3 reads CASSTTTGSGNTIYF. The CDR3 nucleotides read TGTGCCAGCAGCACCACTACAGGATCCGGAAACACCATATATTTT.

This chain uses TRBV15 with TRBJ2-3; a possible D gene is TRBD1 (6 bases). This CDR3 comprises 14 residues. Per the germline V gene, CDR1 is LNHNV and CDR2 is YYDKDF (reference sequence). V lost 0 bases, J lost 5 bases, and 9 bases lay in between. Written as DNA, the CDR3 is TGTGCCACCAGCAGAGATACAGGGAGAGATACGCAGTATTTT. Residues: CATSRDTGRDTQYF.

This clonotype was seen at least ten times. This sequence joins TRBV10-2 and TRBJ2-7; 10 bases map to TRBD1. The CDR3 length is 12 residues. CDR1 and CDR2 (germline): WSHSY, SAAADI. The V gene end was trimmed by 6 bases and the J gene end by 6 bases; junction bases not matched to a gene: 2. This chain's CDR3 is CASRGQGPEQYF. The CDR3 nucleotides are TGCGCCAGCAGGGGACAGGGGCCCGAGCAGTACTTC.

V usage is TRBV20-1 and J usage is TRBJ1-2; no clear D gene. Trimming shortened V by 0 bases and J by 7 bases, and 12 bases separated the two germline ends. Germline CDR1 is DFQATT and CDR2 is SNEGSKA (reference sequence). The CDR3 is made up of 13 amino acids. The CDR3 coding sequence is TGCAGTGCTAGAGATAGCAGTACGGGTGGCTACACCTTC. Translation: CSARDSSTGGYTF.

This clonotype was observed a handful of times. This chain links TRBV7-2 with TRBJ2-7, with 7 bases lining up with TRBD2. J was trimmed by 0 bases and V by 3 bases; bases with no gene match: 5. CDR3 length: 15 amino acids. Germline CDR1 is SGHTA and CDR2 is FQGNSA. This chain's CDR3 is CASSFYPSGSYEQYF. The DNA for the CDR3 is TGTGCCAGCAGCTTCTACCCTAGCGGCTCCTACGAGCAGTACTTC.

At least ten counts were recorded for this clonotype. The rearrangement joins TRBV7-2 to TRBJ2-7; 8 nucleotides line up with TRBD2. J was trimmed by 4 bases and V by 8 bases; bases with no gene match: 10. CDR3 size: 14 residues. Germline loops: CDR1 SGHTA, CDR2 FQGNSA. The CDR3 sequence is CASAAGTRGYEQYF. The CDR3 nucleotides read TGTGCCAGCGCGGCCGGGACTAGGGGATACGAGCAGTACTTC.

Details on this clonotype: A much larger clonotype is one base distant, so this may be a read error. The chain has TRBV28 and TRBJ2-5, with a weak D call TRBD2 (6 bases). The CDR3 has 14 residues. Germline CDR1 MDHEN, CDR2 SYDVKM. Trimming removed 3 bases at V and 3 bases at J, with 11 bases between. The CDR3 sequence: CASSLGGRKETQYF. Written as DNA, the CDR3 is TGTGCCAGCAGTTTGGGTGGGAGGAAAGAGACCCAGTACTTC.

For the CDR3, the DNA is TGTGCCAGCAGCGTAGGAGGGGGCCGTTCACCCCTCCACTTT. It yields the protein CASSVGGGRSPLHF. The V and J genes are TRBV9 and TRBJ1-6; 7 nucleotides align to TRBD1. This CDR3 region has 14 residues. V dropped 0 bases and J dropped 9; count of bases not matched to a gene: 3. Germline lookup yields CDR1 SGDLS and CDR2 YYNGEE.

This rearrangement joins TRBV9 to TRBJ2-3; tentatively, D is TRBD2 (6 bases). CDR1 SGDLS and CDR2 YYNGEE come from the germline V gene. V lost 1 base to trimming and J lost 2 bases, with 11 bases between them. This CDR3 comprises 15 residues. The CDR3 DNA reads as TGTGCCAGCAGCGTATACGCGGGGCACACAGATACGCAGTATTTT. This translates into CASSVYAGHTDTQYF.

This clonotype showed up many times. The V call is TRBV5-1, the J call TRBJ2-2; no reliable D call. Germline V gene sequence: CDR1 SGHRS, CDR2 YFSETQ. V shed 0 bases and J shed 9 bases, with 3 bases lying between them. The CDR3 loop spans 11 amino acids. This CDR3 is CASSLARELFF. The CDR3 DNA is TGCGCCAGCAGCTTGGCCCGGGAGCTGTTTTTT.

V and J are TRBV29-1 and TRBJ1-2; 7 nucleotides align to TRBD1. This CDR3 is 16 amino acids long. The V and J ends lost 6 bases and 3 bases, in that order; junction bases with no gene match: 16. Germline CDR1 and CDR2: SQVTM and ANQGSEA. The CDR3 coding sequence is TGCAGCGTCCTTCTACCCTTACAGGGGAGGGACTATGGCTACACCTTC. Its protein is CSVLLPLQGRDYGYTF.

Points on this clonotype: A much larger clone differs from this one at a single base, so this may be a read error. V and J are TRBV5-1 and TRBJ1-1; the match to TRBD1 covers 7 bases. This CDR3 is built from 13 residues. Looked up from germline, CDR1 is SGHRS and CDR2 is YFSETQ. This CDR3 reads CASSPRQGTEAFF. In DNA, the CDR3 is TGTGCCAGCAGCCCAAGACAGGGCACTGAAGCTTTCTTT. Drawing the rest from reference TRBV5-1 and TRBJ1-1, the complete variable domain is KAGVTQTPRYLIKTRGQQVTLSCSPISGHRSVSWYQQTPGQGLQFLFEYFSETQRNKGNFPGRFSGRQFSNSRSEMNVSTLELGDSALYLCASSPRQGTEAFFGQGTRLTVV.

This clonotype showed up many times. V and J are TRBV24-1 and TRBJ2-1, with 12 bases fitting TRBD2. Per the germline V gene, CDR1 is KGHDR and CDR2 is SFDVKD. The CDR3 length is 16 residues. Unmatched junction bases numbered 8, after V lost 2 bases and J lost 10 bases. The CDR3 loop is CATSDSLAGGPGEQFF. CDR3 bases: TGTGCCACCAGTGATTCCCTAGCGGGGGGGCCGGGGGAGCAGTTCTTC.

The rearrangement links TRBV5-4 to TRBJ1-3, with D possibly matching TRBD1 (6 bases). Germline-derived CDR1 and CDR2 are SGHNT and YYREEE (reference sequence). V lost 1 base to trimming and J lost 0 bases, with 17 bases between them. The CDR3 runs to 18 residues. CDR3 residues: CASSLNRVTRSSGNTIYF. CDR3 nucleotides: TGTGCCAGCAGCTTGAACAGGGTAACCCGTAGCTCTGGAAACACCATATATTTT.

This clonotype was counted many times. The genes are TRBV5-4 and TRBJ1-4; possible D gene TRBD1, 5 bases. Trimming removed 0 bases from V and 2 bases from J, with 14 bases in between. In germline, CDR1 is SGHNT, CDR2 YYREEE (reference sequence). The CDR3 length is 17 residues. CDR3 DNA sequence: TGTGCCAGCAGCTTGGATGGTCGGGGACCGACTAATGAAAAACTGTTTTTT. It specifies CASSLDGRGPTNEKLFF.

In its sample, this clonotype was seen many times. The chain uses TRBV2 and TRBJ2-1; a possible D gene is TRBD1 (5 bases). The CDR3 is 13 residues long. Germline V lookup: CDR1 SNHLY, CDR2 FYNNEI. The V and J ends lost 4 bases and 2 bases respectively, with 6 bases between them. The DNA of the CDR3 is TGTGCCAGCAGTGGGGGCCCCTACAATGAGCAGTTCTTC. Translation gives CASSGGPYNEQFF.